The sequence of this T cell receptor beta chain was determined in a study of Graves' ophthalmopathy and Graves' hyperthyroidism. General study findings and limits: Sensitivity reached approximately 71% and specificity 72.22% when the model predicted ophthalmopathy progression. A model built from 13 signatures distinguished ophthalmopathy from stable hyperthyroidism with about 90% sensitivity and approximately 80% specificity.

Recruitment covered hyperthyroidism patients aged 18 to 65 whose new diagnosis was of under 2 months' duration. Certain patients were not enrolled. These were patients with other autoimmune diseases, uncontrolled infections, pregnancy or lactation. This clonotype was recorded at least ten times. Its antigen is unknown. The sequenced template was RNA, covering the TCR beta CDR3 region. A first-round RT-PCR used HTBI primers, followed by a second-round multiplex PCR. MiXCR, run by TCRdb on the multiplex PCR reads, gives a single entry per CDR3 protein. This sample has 400,000 or so distinct CDR3 sequences, with 15% to 20% found just once. CDR3 size: 14 residues. Germline V lookup: CDR1 SGDLS, CDR2 YYNGEE. Trimming removed 4 bases at V and 4 bases at J, with 14 bases between.

The J gene is TRBJ2-5, the V gene TRBV9; perhaps TRBD1 as D (6 bases). The TCR comes from an adult woman with stable Graves' hyperthyroidism. The sample was peripheral blood. The CDR3 DNA follows: TGTGCCAGCAGCTCAGGGGTTCAGAGAGAGACCCAGTACTTC. Translation gives CASSSGVQRETQYF. The variable domain in full, with the rest retrieved from reference TRBV9 and TRBJ2-5, is DSGVTQTPKHLITATGQRVTLRCSPRSGDLSVYWYQQSLDQGLQFLIQYYNGEERAKGNILERFSAQQFPDLHSELNLSSLELGDSALYFCASSSGVQRETQYFGPGTRLLVL.